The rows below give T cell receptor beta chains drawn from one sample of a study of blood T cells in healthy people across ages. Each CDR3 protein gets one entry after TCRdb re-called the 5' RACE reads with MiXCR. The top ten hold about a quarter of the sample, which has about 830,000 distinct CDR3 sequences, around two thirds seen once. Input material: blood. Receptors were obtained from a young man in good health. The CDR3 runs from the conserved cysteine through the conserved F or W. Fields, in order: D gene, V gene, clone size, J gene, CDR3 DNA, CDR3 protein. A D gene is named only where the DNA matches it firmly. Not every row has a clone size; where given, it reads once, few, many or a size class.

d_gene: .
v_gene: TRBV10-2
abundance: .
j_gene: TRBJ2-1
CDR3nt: TGCGCCAGCATTCTTGGGGGGGCGGGGAATGAGCAGTTCTTC
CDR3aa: CASILGGAGNEQFF

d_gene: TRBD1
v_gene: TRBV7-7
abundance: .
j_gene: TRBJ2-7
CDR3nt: TGTGCTAGCAGCGTAGGACAGGCGAGTAACGAGCAGTACTTC
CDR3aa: CASSVGQASNEQYF

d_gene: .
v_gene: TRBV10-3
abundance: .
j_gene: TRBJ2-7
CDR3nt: TGTGCCATCAGTGATGGGCGGGGCGACTACGAGCAGTACTTC
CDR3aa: CAISDGRGDYEQYF

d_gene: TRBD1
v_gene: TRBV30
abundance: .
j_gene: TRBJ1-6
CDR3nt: TGTGCCTGGACCCAGGGACAGGGGACTTCACCCCTCCACTTT
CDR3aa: CAWTQGQGTSPLHF

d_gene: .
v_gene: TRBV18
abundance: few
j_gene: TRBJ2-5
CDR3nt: TGTGCCAGCTCACCAGGGGCGGCGGAGACCCAGTACTTC
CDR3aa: CASSPGAAETQYF

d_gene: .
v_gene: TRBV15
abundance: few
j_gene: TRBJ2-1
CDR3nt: TGTGCCACCAGCAGAGATCGGGGACGGAATGAGCAGTTCTTC
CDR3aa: CATSRDRGRNEQFF

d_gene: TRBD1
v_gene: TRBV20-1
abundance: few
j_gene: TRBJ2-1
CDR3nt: TGCAGTGCTAGTCCCGGGACAGGGCTGGATGAGCAGTTCTTC
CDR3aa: CSASPGTGLDEQFF

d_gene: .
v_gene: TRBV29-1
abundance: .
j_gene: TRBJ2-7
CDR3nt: TGCAGCGTTCGCCTAGCGACCTCCTACGAGCAGTACTTC
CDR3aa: CSVRLATSYEQYF

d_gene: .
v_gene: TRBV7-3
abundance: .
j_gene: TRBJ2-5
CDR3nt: TGTGCCAGCAGCTGGACAGTTTGTAAAGAGACCCAGTACTTC
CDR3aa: CASSWTVCKETQYF

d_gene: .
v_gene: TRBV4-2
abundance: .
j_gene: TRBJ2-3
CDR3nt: TGTGCCAGCAGCCAAGTGATGGACAGCTTTTCCACAGATACGCAGTATTTT
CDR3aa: CASSQVMDSFSTDTQYF

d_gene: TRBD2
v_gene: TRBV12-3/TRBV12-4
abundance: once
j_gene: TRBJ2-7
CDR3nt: TGTGCCAGCAGTTTAGTTTCTAGCGGGTTCTCCTACGAGCAGTACTTC
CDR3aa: CASSLVSSGFSYEQYF

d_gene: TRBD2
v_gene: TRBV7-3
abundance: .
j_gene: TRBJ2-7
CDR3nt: TGTGCCAGCAGCCCGTCTAGCGGAGCAAACAATGAGCAGTACTTC
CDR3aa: CASSPSSGANNEQYF

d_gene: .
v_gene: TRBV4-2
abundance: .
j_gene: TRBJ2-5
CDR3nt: TGTGCCAGCAGCCAAGTGGCGTCCCAAGAGACCCAGTACTTC
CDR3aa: CASSQVASQETQYF

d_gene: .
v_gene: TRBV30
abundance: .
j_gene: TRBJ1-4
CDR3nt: TGTGCCTGGGGAGGGGCAGGAGGTGAAAAACTGTTTTTT
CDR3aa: CAWGGAGGEKLFF

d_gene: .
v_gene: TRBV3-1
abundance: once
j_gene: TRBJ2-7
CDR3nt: TGTGCCAGCAGCCAAGATGGATGGGACGGGACCTACGAGCAGTACTTC
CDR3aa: CASSQDGWDGTYEQYF

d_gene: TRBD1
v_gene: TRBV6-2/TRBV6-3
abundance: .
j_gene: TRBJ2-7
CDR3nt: TGTGCCAGCAGTCACGCCGGGACAGTATACGAGCAGTACTTC
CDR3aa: CASSHAGTVYEQYF

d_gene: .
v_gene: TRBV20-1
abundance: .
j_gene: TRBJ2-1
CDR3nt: TGCAGTGCTCTTAATCCCCTGGGCCACAGCTCCTACAATGAGCAGTTCTTC
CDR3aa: CSALNPLGHSSYNEQFF

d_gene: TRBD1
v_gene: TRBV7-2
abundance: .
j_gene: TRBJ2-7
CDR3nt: TGTGCCAGCAGCGCACCGGGACAGGGTCTGGACGAGCAGTACTTC
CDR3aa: CASSAPGQGLDEQYF

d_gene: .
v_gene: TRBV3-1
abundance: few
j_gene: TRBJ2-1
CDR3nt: TGTGCCAGCAGCCAAGAGAGTCAGGGTGATGAGCAGTTCTTC
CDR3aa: CASSQESQGDEQFF

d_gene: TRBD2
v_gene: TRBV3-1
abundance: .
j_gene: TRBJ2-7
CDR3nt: TGTGCCAGCAGCCCTCAACTGGGCGGGGGGGCAAAGGGAGGAGAGCAGTACTTC
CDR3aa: CASSPQLGGGAKGGEQYF

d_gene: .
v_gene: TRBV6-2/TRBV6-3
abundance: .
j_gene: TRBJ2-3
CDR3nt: TGTGTTGCGAACCAGAACCCTGTGATGGCAGATACGCAGTATTTT
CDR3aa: CVANQNPVMADTQYF

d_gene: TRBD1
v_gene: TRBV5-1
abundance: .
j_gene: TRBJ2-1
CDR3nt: TGCGCCAGCAGCTTGGCTGGACAGGGGATCTATGAGCAGTTCTTC
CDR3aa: CASSLAGQGIYEQFF

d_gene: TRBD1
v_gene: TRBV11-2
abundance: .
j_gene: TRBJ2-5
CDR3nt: TGTGCCAGCAGGGGGACAGGGAGAGTTTTCCGGCAGTACTTC
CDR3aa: CASRGTGRVFRQYF

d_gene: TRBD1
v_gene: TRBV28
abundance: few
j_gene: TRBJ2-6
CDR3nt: TGTGCCAGCAGTTTACCCCCAGACAGGGCGCTCGACTCTGGGGCCAACGTCCTGACTTTC
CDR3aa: CASSLPPDRALDSGANVLTF

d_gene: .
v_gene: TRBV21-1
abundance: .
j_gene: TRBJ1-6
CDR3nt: TGTGTCAGCCTTAGGTGGGAAGATCTACATAATTCACCCCTCCACTTT
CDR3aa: CVSLRWEDLHNSPLHF

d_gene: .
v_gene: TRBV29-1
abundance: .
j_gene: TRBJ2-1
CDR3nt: TGCAGCGTTGAGGGGGGGGACAGACCCTACAATGAGCAGTTCTTC
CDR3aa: CSVEGGDRPYNEQFF

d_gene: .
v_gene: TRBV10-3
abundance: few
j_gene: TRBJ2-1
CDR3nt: TGTGCCATCAGCAGTGACGCTTACAATGAGCAGTTCTTC
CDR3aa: CAISSDAYNEQFF

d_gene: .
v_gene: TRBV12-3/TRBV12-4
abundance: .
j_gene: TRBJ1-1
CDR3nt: TGTGCCAGCAGTTTAGGGACGGGAAGGAGGGCTTTCTTT
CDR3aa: CASSLGTGRRAFF

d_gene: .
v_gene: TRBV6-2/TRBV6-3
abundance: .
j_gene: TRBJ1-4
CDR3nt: TGTGCCAGCAGTGAGGCGGTTGGGTATGAAAAACTGTTTTTT
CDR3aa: CASSEAVGYEKLFF

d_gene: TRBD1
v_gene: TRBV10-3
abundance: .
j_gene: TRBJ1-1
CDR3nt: TGTGCCATCAGAGACAGGGGCACTGAAGCTTTCTTT
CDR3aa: CAIRDRGTEAFF

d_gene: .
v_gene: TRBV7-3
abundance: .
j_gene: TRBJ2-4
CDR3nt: TGTGCCAGCAGCTTAATGGGGGATAAGACCAAAAACATTCAGTACTTC
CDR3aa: CASSLMGDKTKNIQYF

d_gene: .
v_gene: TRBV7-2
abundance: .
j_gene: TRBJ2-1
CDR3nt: TGTGCCAGCAGCACCGACATGAGCTCCTACAATGAGCAGTTCTTC
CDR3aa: CASSTDMSSYNEQFF

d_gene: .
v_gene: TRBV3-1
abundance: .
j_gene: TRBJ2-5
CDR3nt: TGTGACAGCAGCCAAGGATCGGAGAGAGCGACCCAGTACTTC
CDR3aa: CDSSQGSERATQYF

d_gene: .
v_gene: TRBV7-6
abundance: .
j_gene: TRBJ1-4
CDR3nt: TGTGCCAGCAGCTTAGGTAGCATGTCAAATGAAAAACTGTTTTTT
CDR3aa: CASSLGSMSNEKLFF

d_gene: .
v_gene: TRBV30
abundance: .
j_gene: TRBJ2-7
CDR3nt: TGTGCCTGGAGTCGCGGTGGCGGTCTCTACGAGCAGTACTTC
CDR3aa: CAWSRGGGLYEQYF